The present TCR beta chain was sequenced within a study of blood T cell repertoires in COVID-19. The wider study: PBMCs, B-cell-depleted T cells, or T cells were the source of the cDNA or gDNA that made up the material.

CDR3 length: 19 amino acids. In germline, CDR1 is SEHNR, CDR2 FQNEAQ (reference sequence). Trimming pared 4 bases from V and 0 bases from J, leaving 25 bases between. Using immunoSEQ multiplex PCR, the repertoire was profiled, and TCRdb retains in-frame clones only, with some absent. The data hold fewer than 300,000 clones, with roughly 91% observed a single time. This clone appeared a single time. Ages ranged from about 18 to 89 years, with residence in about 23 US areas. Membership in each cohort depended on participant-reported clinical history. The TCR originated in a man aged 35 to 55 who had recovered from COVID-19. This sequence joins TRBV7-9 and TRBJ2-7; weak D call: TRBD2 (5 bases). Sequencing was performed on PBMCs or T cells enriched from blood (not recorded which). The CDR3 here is CASSWYMVLSGWGSYEQYF. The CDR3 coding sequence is TGTGCCAGCAGCTGGTATATGGTTTTAAGCGGATGGGGCTCCTACGAGCAGTACTTC.